The T cell receptor beta chain described here comes from a study of T-cell reconstitution after alpha-beta-depleted transplantation in children (dated by TCRdb to the mid-2010s). For the wider study: Using TCR repertoire profiling, the study followed T-cell immune reconstitution in a quantitative way in children after TCRalphabeta/CD19-depleted allogeneic hematopoietic cell transplantation.

The CDR3 covers 12 residues, taking in both the cysteine and the phenylalanine. The DNA shown is the 36-base CDR3, in frame from base 1. Based on the germline V gene, the CDR1 and CDR2 sequences are SGHTA and FQGNSA. V and J are truncated by 5 bases and 7 bases respectively, leaving an intervening sequence of 10 bases. As concerns this clonotype: No cognate antigen has been identified for it. Base qualities are missing; no much larger clone stands one base away.

Libraries came from PCR. Sequencing instrument: Illumina HiSeq 2500. To normalize quantification of the TCRbeta repertoire, the TCR libraries were built with molecular barcoding that relied on unique molecular identifiers. Through fastp at Q25 and MiXCR, TCRdb rebuilt clones from the public reads, retaining in-frame beta chains. Entries are consolidated by CDR3 protein sequence, retaining the most common genes and DNA. The sample table contains a few hundred thousand distinct CDR3 sequences; only one count was recorded for approximately 11% of them. Nearly 5.5% of the sample comes from the top ten. Sequenced material: PBMCs from the stem cell graft donor, taken from the stem cell graft. In this chain, TRBV7-2 is recombined with TRBJ2-3; the D gene is not confidently resolved. The clonotype originates from a human donor who donated a stem cell graft to a child with acute myeloid leukemia. CDR3 protein: CASSEERYTQYF. At the DNA level, the sequence is TGTGCCAGCAGCGAAGAGAGATATACGCAGTATTTT.